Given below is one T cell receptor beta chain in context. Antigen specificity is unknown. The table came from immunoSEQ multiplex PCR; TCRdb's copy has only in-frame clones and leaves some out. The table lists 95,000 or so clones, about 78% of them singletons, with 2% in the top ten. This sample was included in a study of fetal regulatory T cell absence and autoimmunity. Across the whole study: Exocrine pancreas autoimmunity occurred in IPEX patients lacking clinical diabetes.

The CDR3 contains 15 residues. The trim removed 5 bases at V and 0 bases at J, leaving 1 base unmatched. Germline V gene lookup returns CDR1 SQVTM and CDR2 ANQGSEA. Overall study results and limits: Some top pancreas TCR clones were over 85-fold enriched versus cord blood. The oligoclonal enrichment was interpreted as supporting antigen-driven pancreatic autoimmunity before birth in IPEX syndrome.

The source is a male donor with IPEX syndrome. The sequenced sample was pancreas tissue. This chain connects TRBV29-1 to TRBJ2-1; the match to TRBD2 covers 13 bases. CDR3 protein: CSVTSGGASYNEQFF. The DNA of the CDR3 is TGCAGCGTTACTAGCGGGGGGGCCTCCTACAATGAGCAGTTCTTC.